What follows are 27 T cell receptor beta chains derived from one specimen sequenced in a study of T cells in Graves' hyperthyroidism and ophthalmopathy (dated by TCRdb to the late 2010s). The protocol used for the library was multiplex PCR. Instrument on record: Illumina HiSeq 2000. TCR beta CDR3 regions were amplified from RNA transcripts. The first round of RT-PCR for the TCR CDR3 was performed with the HTBI primer set and the Qiagen OneStep RT-PCR kit. TCRdb ran its own pipeline on the public reads, namely fastp trimming at Q25 and MiXCR clone calling, and kept in-frame beta chains. Every distinct CDR3 protein forms one entry, paired with its most common genes and DNA. The sample table contains 560,000 or so distinct CDR3 sequences; only one count was recorded for about 45% of them. Together, the top ten hold 6.5% to 9% of the sample. The sequenced sample consisted of peripheral blood or thyroid tissue (not recorded which). Every receptor here comes from a woman aged 18-30 years with Graves' hyperthyroidism. Donor details come from another sample of the same person, matched by shared clones.

As for this clonotype: Being one base from a much bigger clone, this may be a read error. In this CDR3 the conserved last residue, phenylalanine or tryptophan, is missing, so a read error is likely. The chain employs TRBV20-1 and TRBJ2-5; TRBD2 matches 7 bases. Germline values: CDR1 DFQATT, CDR2 SNEGSKA (reference sequence). V lost 2 bases to trimming and J lost 5 bases; unmatched junction nucleotides: 8. This CDR3 spans 14 amino acids. CDR3 loop: CSARLGGREETQYL. CDR3 coding DNA: TGCAGTGCTAGACTGGGGGGGAGGGAGGAGACCCAGTACCTC.

This clonotype was counted a few times. The chain recombines TRBV20-1 with TRBJ1-5, with a tentative D call TRBD1 (6 bases). Between the trimmed V and J ends, which lost 5 bases and 5 bases, there was a span of 13 bases. The CDR3 extends over 13 amino acids. From germline, CDR1 is DFQATT and CDR2 SNEGSKA (reference sequence). CDR3 DNA sequence: TGCAGTGCTCTGGACAGAGGATATCAGCCCCAGCATTTT. Protein: CSALDRGYQPQHF.

This clonotype was found many times. Here the CDR3 reads CASRGQGGHTGELFF. The CDR3 nucleotides are TGTGCCAGCAGGGGACAGGGCGGGCACACCGGGGAGCTGTTTTTT. The chain joins TRBV12-3 or TRBV12-4 to TRBJ2-2; TRBD1 aligns across 9 bases. This CDR3 region has 15 residues. V lost 6 bases to trimming and J lost 3 bases; unmatched junction nucleotides: 5.

The chain combines TRBV20-1 with TRBJ2-5; D is possibly TRBD2 (6 bases). V lost 5 bases, J lost 7 bases, and 11 bases lay in between. The CDR3 is made up of 11 amino acids. Germline-derived CDR1 and CDR2 are DFQATT and SNEGSKA (reference sequence). DNA of the CDR3: TGCAGTGCTCTCGCCGGGGGGACCCAGTACTTC. It codes for CSALAGGTQYF.

Only a few counts were recorded for this clonotype. The chain has TRBV7-9 and TRBJ1-3, with a tentative D call TRBD1 (6 bases). Trimming pared 3 bases from V and 1 base from J, leaving 16 bases between. From germline, CDR1 is SEHNR and CDR2 FQNEAQ (reference sequence). The CDR3 covers 17 residues. In nucleotides, the CDR3 is TGTGCCAGCAGCTTGGCCGGTGGGACATTTTCTGGAAACACCATATATTTT. Its protein is CASSLAGGTFSGNTIYF.

The chain combines TRBV20-1 with TRBJ1-4, with 7 bases fitting TRBD1. The V gene end was trimmed by 8 bases and the J gene end by 8 bases; junction bases not matched to a gene: 11. Germline V gives CDR1 DFQATT, CDR2 SNEGSKA (reference sequence). The CDR3 is made up of 13 amino acids. CDR3 sequence: CSTGAAVREKLFF. In DNA, the CDR3 is TGCAGTACAGGGGCGGCGGTGAGAGAAAAACTGTTTTTT.

This rearrangement joins TRBV7-9 to TRBJ1-6; no firm D call. Germline CDR1 is SEHNR and CDR2 is FQNEAQ (reference sequence). The V gene lost 5 bases and the J gene lost 9 bases, with 11 bases spanning the gap. The CDR3 covers 13 residues. The DNA of the CDR3 is TGTGCCAGCAGCCCTCTCAGGAGTTCACCCCTCCACTTT. Protein sequence: CASSPLRSSPLHF.

The chain carries TRBV20-1 and TRBJ2-5; D is uncertain. CDR3 size: 15 residues. The germline V and J ends were trimmed by 0 bases and 1 base, with 12 bases remaining between them. Germline V CDR1 and CDR2: DFQATT, SNEGSKA (reference sequence). CDR3 loop: CSARETRWGQETQYF. CDR3 nucleotide sequence: TGCAGTGCTAGAGAAACCCGGTGGGGCCAAGAGACCCAGTACTTC.

The rearrangement links TRBV11-1 to TRBJ2-2; D may be TRBD2 (5 bases). The CDR3 length is 15 residues. Germline loops: CDR1 SGHAT, CDR2 FQDESV (reference sequence). V was pared by 1 base and J by 5 bases, with 11 bases between. In DNA, the CDR3 is TGTGCCAGCAGCTTAGTAAGCCTAGCTACCGGGGAGCTGTTTTTT. Its translation is CASSLVSLATGELFF.

This chain joins TRBV7-2 and TRBJ1-1, with D maybe TRBD1 (6 bases). Between the trimmed V and J ends, which lost 6 bases and 3 bases, there was a span of 14 bases. Germline loops: CDR1 SGHTA, CDR2 FQGNSA. The CDR3 has 14 residues. The CDR3: CASSLPQGHTEAFF. The CDR3, as DNA: TGTGCCAGCAGTTTACCACAGGGCCACACTGAAGCTTTCTTT.

The gene calls are TRBV12-3 or TRBV12-4 and TRBJ1-5, with D perhaps matching TRBD1 (5 bases). The CDR3 is 13 amino acids. V gave up 8 bases and J gave up 7 bases, with 15 bases separating them. The CDR3 bases are TGTGCCAGCGCCTGGGGCAGTGGGCAGCCCCAGCATTTT. This sequence encodes CASAWGSGQPQHF.

This clonotype was seen ten or more times. The chain recombines TRBV7-3 with TRBJ1-1; D not certain. CDR3 size: 13 residues. V lost 2 bases to trimming and J lost 3 bases, with 7 bases between them. Germline V CDR1 and CDR2: SGHTA, FQGTGA. CDR3 in DNA: TGTGCCAGCAGCTTACCAGGACACACTGAAGCTTTCTTT. Protein product: CASSLPGHTEAFF.

The sample holds one count of this clonotype. This chain links TRBV5-1 with TRBJ2-3; D unresolved. CDR1 is SGHRS, CDR2 YFSETQ, per germline. Trimming stripped 4 bases from V and 2 bases from J, with 8 bases between. This CDR3 has 13 amino acids. In nucleotides, the CDR3 is TGCGCCAGCAGCAGTGAGCTCACAGATACGCAGTATTTT. Its translation: CASSSELTDTQYF.

The rearrangement links TRBV6-1 to TRBJ2-2; a weak D match, TRBD2 (5 bases). CDR1 and CDR2 from the germline V gene are MNHNS and SASEGT. V dropped 7 bases and J dropped 4 bases, with 7 bases sitting between them. The CDR3 is made up of 12 amino acids. CDR3 in DNA: TGTGCCAGCATAGGAGGCACCGGGGAGCTGTTTTTT. Protein: CASIGGTGELFF.

V gene TRBV29-1 combines with J gene TRBJ1-5; 8 bases map to TRBD1. The germline V gene encodes CDR1 SQVTM and CDR2 ANQGSEA. This CDR3 contains 10 residues. CDR3: CSYEDRVQHF. Written as DNA, the CDR3 is TGCAGTTACGAGGACAGGGTCCAGCATTTT.

This clonotype was seen once. The chain has TRBV11-2 and TRBJ1-1; 9 positions match TRBD1. Germline CDR1 and CDR2: SGHAT and FQNNGV. The ends lost 5 bases at V and 1 base at J; junction bases unmatched: 8. The CDR3 has 16 residues. This CDR3 is CASSPTGGSQNTEAFF. The CDR3 nucleotides read TGTGCCAGCAGCCCGACAGGGGGTTCGCAGAACACTGAAGCTTTCTTT.

The genes are TRBV7-2 and TRBJ2-7; D not resolved. The CDR3 has 14 residues. From germline, CDR1 is SGHTA and CDR2 FQGNSA. V dropped 5 bases and J dropped 6 bases, with 17 bases sitting between them. The CDR3 protein is CASSPPTFAGEQYF. DNA of the CDR3: TGTGCCAGCAGCCCGCCAACGTTTGCCGGCGAGCAGTACTTC.

The gene calls are TRBV12-5 and TRBJ2-7; D is uncertain. This CDR3 is built from 12 residues. The germline CDR1 and CDR2 sequences are LGHNT and FRNRAP. The germline V and J ends were trimmed by 6 bases and 3 bases, with 9 bases remaining between them. CDR3 nucleotide sequence: TGTGCTAGTGGGGATAGTGTCTACGAGCAGTACTTC. This gives the protein CASGDSVYEQYF.

This clonotype has at least ten counts. The V call is TRBV7-9, the J call TRBJ1-6, with TRBD1 identical over 11 bases. With V trimmed by 5 bases and J by 8 bases, 5 bases remained unmatched. The CDR3 totals 15 residues. CDR1 SEHNR and CDR2 FQNEAQ come from the germline V gene (reference sequence). As DNA, the CDR3 is TGTGCCAGCAGCCATCCGGGACAGGGGGATTCACCCCTCCACTTT. Amino acids: CASSHPGQGDSPLHF.

This clonotype was detected only once. The chain combines TRBV2 with TRBJ1-4; a weak D match, TRBD1 (5 bases). The CDR3 spans 13 residues. Germline values: CDR1 SNHLY, CDR2 FYNNEI. The V and J ends lost 7 bases and 6 bases respectively, with 12 bases between them. CDR3 protein: CASIRRGDEKLFF. CDR3 DNA: TGTGCCAGCATCCGGAGGGGAGATGAAAAACTGTTTTTT. The full variable domain, with the rest looked up from reference TRBV2 and TRBJ1-4, is EPEVTQTPSHQVTQMGQEVILRCVPISNHLYFYWYRQILGQKVEFLVSFYNNEISEKSEIFDDQFSVERPDGSNFTLKIRSTKLEDSAMYFCASIRRGDEKLFFGSGTQLSVL.

The chain combines TRBV24-1 with TRBJ2-3; D is uncertain. The CDR3 covers 13 residues. Trimming shortened V by 11 bases and J by 4 bases, and 15 bases separated the two germline ends. In germline, CDR1 is KGHDR, CDR2 SFDVKD. The CDR3 region has the DNA TGTGCCAGCACGAGACTGGTCCCAGATACGCAGTATTTT. Translation: CASTRLVPDTQYF.

This clonotype was seen once. A read error may be the cause here, since a much bigger clone is one base away. The rearrangement uses TRBV24-1 and TRBJ2-7, with D possibly TRBD1 on 6 matching bases. Germline assignment: CDR1 KGHDR and CDR2 SFDVKD. CDR3 length: 15 amino acids. The CDR3, as DNA: TGTGCCACCCGTGATCGTCAGGGGAATAGCTACGAGCAGTACTTC. It is translated as CATRDRQGNSYEQYF.

This chain uses TRBV25-1 with TRBJ1-2; D gene uncertain. Germline CDR1 reads MGHDK; CDR2 reads SYGVNS. The CDR3 contains 13 residues. Deletions cut 5 bases from V and 6 bases from J, with 13 bases between. DNA of the CDR3: TGTGCCAGCAGTACCGGCCCTGGGGATGGCTACACCTTC. This sequence encodes CASSTGPGDGYTF.

The rearrangement links TRBV7-8 to TRBJ2-2; D is undetermined. V lost 2 bases to trimming and J lost 8 bases, with 6 bases between them. Germline CDR1 and CDR2: SGHVS and FQNEAQ. The CDR3 spans 12 residues. The CDR3 loop reads CASSLREGELFF. The CDR3 DNA is TGTGCCAGCAGCTTAAGGGAAGGGGAGCTGTTTTTT. Full variable domain (outside the CDR3, taken from reference TRBV7-8 and TRBJ2-2): GAGVSQSPRYKVAKRGQDVALRCDPISGHVSLFWYQQALGQGPEFLTYFQNEAQLDKSGLPSDRFFAERPEGSVSTLKIQRTQQEDSAVYLCASSLREGELFFGEGSRLTVL.

This clonotype showed up many times. This chain's CDR3 is CASSLRLDTEAFF. Written as DNA, the CDR3 is TGTGCCAGCAGCTTACGGTTGGACACTGAAGCTTTCTTT. The chain joins TRBV7-8 to TRBJ1-1; the D is unclear. Trimming pared 2 bases from V and 3 bases from J, leaving 7 bases between. Germline lookup yields CDR1 SGHVS and CDR2 FQNEAQ. This CDR3 has 13 residues.

The chain couples TRBV10-3 to TRBJ1-6, with D uncertain. The CDR3 covers 18 residues. Germline CDR1 reads ENHRY; CDR2 reads SYGVKD. The CDR3 sequence is CASGLVVQRSSYNSPLHF. For the CDR3, the DNA is TGTGCTAGTGGTTTGGTGGTGCAGAGAAGCTCCTATAATTCACCCCTCCACTTT.

This chain links TRBV25-1 with TRBJ1-6; D is uncertain. Germline CDR1 MGHDK, CDR2 SYGVNS. The CDR3 is 10 residues long. V lost 11 bases and J 5 bases, leaving 4 bases between the germline ends. The CDR3 region is CAGNNSPLHF. The CDR3 nucleotides read TGTGCCGGCAATAATTCACCCCTCCACTTT.